Listed here are 6 T cell receptor beta chains from one sample, sequenced in a study of control samples from healthy donors and cancer patients. Profiled with immunoSEQ multiplex PCR; TCRdb holds only in-frame clones, not every one. Of approximately 180,000 clones in the sample, under 95% are singletons; the top ten hold 1.3%. The sample comprised blood. The receptors stem from a woman aged 18-29 years in good health.

The V and J genes are TRBV19 and TRBJ2-4; 14 nucleotides match TRBD2. The germline V gene encodes CDR1 LNHDA and CDR2 SQIVND (reference sequence). The CDR3 covers 17 residues. The V and J ends lost 6 bases and 7 bases, in that order; junction bases with no gene match: 11. DNA for the CDR3: TGTGCCAGTAGCTCCGGGACTAGCGGGAGCACCCAGAACATTCAGTACTTC. It codes for CASSSGTSGSTQNIQYF.

The chain combines TRBV10-3 with TRBJ2-3; 7 nucleotides align to TRBD2. J was trimmed by 6 bases and V by 8 bases; bases with no gene match: 8. The length of the CDR3 is 13 residues. Germline CDR1 is ENHRY and CDR2 is SYGVKD. CDR3 residues: CAISPAGMDTQYF. In nucleotides, the CDR3 is TGTGCCATCTCCCCAGCGGGGATGGATACGCAGTATTTT.

The gene calls are TRBV15 and TRBJ1-5; D uncertain. Trimming left V 4 bases short and J 1 base short, with 8 bases between. The CDR3 length is 14 residues. Germline values: CDR1 LNHNV, CDR2 YYDKDF (reference sequence). The CDR3 here is CATSISRSNQPQHF. The CDR3 DNA follows: TGTGCCACCAGCATTAGCCGGAGCAATCAGCCCCAGCATTTT.

This chain joins TRBV10-1 and TRBJ2-7, with D possibly TRBD1 on 5 matching bases. The CDR3 consists of 13 residues. The V and J ends lost 4 bases and 0 bases respectively, with 7 bases between them. Germline values: CDR1 WNHNN, CDR2 SYGVQD (reference sequence). The CDR3 protein is CASSGQISYEQYF. CDR3 nucleotide sequence: TGCGCCAGCAGTGGACAGATCTCCTACGAGCAGTACTTC.

J is TRBJ1-1 and V is TRBV18; tentative D call: TRBD1 (6 bases). The germline gives CDR1 KGHSH, CDR2 LQKENI. There are 12 residues in the CDR3. The ends were cut back, 3 bases at V and 11 bases at J, with 13 bases in the middle. The CDR3 sequence: CASSPVSGEAFF. Here the CDR3 DNA reads TGTGCCAGCTCACCCGTTTCAGGGGAGGCTTTCTTT.

This clone is a singleton in its sample. CDR3 sequence reads: CASSVAGPYEQYF. The CDR3 DNA follows: TGCGCCAGCAGCGTAGCGGGGCCCTACGAGCAGTACTTC. This rearrangement joins TRBV5-1 to TRBJ2-7; 8 bases map to TRBD2. V lost 4 bases, J lost 2 bases, and 2 bases stayed unmatched. CDR1 and CDR2 (germline): SGHRS, YFSETQ. The CDR3 length is 13 residues.